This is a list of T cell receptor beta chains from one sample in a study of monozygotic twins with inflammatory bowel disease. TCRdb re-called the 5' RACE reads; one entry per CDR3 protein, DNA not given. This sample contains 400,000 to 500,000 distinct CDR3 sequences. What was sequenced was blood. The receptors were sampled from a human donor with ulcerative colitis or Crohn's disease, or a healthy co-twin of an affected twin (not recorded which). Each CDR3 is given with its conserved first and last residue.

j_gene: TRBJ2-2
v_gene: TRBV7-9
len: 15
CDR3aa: CASSPTGPNTGELFF

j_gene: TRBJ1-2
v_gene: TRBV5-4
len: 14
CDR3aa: CASSSGTSAYGYTF

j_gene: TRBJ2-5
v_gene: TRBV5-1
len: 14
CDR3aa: CASDYGTGGETQYF

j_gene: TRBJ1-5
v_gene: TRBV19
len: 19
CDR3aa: CASSRRDRGKFYSNQPQHF

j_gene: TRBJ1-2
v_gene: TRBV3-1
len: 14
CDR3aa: CASSPQTGNYGYTF

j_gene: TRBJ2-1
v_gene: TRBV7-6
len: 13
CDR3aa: CASSSDRYNEQFF

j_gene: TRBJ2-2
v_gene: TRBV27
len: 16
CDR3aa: CASSLNGIVGTGELFF

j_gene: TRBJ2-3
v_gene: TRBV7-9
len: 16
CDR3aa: CASSLFAGGLTDTQYF

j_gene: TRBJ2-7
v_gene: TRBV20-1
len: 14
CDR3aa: CSAIQSPRGSEQYF

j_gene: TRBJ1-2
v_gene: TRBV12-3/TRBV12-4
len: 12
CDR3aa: CASSLAAAGYTF